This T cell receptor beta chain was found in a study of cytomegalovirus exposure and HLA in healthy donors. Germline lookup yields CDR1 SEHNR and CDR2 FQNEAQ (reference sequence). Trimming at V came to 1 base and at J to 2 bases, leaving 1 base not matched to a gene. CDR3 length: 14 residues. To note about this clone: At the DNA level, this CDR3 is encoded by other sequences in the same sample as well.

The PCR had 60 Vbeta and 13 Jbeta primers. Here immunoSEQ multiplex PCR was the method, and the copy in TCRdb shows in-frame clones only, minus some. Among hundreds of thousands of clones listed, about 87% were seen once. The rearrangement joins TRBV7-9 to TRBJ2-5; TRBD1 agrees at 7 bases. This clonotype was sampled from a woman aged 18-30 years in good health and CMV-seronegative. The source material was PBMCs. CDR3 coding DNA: TGTGCCAGCAGCTTAGACAGGGGTCAAGAGACCCAGTACTTC. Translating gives CASSLDRGQETQYF.